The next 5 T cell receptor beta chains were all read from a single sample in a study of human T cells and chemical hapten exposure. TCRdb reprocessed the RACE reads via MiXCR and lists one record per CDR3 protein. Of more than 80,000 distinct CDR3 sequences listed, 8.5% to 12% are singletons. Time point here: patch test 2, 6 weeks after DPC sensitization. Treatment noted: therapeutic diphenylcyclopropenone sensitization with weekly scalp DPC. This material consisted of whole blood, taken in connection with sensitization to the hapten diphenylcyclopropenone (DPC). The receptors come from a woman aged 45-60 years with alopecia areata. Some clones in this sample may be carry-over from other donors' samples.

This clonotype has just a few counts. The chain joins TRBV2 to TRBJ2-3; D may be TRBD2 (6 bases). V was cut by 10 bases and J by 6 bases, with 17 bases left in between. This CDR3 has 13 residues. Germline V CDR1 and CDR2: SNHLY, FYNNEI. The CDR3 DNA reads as TGTGCCACCAAACCGGGACGGGGGGATACGCAGTATTTT. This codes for CATKPGRGDTQYF. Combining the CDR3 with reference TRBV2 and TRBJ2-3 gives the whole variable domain EPEVTQTPSHQVTQMGQEVILRCVPISNHLYFYWYRQILGQKVEFLVSFYNNEISEKSEIFDDQFSVERPDGSNFTLKIRSTKLEDSAMYFCATKPGRGDTQYFGPGTRLTVL.

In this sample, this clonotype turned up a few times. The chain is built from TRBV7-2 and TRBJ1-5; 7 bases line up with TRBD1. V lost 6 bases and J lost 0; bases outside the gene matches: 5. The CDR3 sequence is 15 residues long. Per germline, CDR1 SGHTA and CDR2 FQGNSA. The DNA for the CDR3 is TGTGCCAGCAGTTCGGGACAGACTAGCAATCAGCCCCAGCATTTT. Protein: CASSSGQTSNQPQHF.

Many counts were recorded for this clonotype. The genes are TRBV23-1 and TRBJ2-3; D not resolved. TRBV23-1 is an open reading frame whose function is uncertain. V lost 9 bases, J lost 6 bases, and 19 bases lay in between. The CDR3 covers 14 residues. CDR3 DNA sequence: TGCGCCAGTGAGGATGAGACCTTTCATGATACGCAGTATTTT. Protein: CASEDETFHDTQYF.

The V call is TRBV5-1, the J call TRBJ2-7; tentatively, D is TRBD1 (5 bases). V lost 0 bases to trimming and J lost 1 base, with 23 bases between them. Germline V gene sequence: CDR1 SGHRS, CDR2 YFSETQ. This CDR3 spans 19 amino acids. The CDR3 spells CASSLGPTTYQGVSYEQYF. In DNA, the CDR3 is TGCGCCAGCAGCTTGGGGCCCACTACCTACCAGGGCGTGTCCTACGAGCAGTACTTC.

The CDR3 DNA follows: TGCGCCAGCAGCGTTAACTACAGGAACACTGAAGCTTTCTTT. It is translated as CASSVNYRNTEAFF. This chain links TRBV5-1 with TRBJ1-1, with D hard to call. Germline V gives CDR1 SGHRS, CDR2 YFSETQ. V dropped 4 bases and J dropped 1 base, with 11 bases sitting between them. This CDR3 is built from 14 residues.